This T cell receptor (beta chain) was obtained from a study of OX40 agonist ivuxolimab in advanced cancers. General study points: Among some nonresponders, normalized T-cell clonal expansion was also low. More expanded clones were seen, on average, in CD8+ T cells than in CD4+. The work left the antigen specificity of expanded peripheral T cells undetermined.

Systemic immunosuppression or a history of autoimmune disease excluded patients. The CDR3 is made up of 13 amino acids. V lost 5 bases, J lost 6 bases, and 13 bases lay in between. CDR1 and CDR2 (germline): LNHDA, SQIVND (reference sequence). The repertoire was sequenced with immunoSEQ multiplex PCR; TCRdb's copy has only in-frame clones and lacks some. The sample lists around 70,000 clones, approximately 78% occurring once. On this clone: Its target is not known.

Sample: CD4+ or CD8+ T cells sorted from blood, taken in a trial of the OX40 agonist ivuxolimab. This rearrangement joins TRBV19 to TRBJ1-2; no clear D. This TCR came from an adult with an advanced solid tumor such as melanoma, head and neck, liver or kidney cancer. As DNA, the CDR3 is TGTGCCAGTAGTCCCACGAAACTTGATGGCTACACCTTC. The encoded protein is CASSPTKLDGYTF.